This is a list of T cell receptor beta chains from one sample in a study of T cell responses to AZD1222 COVID-19 vaccine. Profiled with immunoSEQ multiplex PCR; TCRdb holds only in-frame clones, not every one. This sample has about 170,000 clones; 80% to 90% occur once, and the top ten carry approximately 7.2%. Here the sequenced sample was peripheral blood, taken on day 0 of AZD1222 vaccination. Every receptor here comes from an adult in good health. The CDR3 runs from the conserved cysteine through the conserved F or W. The order of the fields is V gene, CDR3 protein.

V gene: TRBV12-3/TRBV12-4
CDR3 protein: CASSQGYAGELFF

V gene: TRBV7-9
CDR3 protein: CASSLREAPSYEQYF

V gene: TRBV11-2
CDR3 protein: CASSPDPTGGDFQPQHF

V gene: TRBV3-1/TRBV3-2
CDR3 protein: CASSSGGEQFF

V gene: TRBV7-8
CDR3 protein: CASSPGLAGGGIAKNIQYF

V gene: TRBV9
CDR3 protein: CASSPQDRVNNEQFF

V gene: TRBV7-8
CDR3 protein: CASSFRGAGELFF

V gene: TRBV6-5
CDR3 protein: CASGTSLNTGELFF

V gene: TRBV9
CDR3 protein: CASSVASGQPQHF

V gene: TRBV18
CDR3 protein: CASSPMTGPDTGELFF

V gene: TRBV27
CDR3 protein: CASRVGQDHYEQYF

V gene: TRBV6-2/TRBV6-3
CDR3 protein: CASSTGLWGVGEQYF

V gene: TRBV4-2
CDR3 protein: CASSQTAGYQETQYF

V gene: TRBV3-1/TRBV3-2
CDR3 protein: CASSQEGGGKLFF

V gene: TRBV6-6
CDR3 protein: CASSPTTTKGTYEQYF

V gene: TRBV7-8
CDR3 protein: CASSISGTTYYEQYF

V gene: TRBV6-2/TRBV6-3
CDR3 protein: CASSRERDYEQYF

V gene: TRBV19
CDR3 protein: CASSILAGGKDTQYF

V gene: TRBV29-1
CDR3 protein: CSVEEGRKETQYF

V gene: TRBV4-1
CDR3 protein: CASSQGLAEGTQYF

V gene: TRBV20-1
CDR3 protein: CSARQDTEAFF

V gene: TRBV19
CDR3 protein: CASSIVGVTEAFF

V gene: TRBV7-2
CDR3 protein: CASSLARGRETQYF

V gene: TRBV18
CDR3 protein: CASSPNPQGDGELFF

V gene: TRBV28
CDR3 protein: CASSLGREAFF